This T cell receptor beta chain emerged from a study of resident and recirculating memory T cells in vitiligo. Stable vitiligo meant no lesion change over the previous 6 months. Measured with immunoSEQ multiplex PCR; TCRdb has only the in-frame clones, and not every one. This table holds more than 70,000 clones, about 90% found once. The sequence was collected from a male donor with vitiligo. Source material: blood.

The CDR3 DNA reads as TGTGCCAGCAGCTCTGCTCCGGGACAGGGCAATGAGCAGTTCTTC. It yields the protein CASSSAPGQGNEQFF. The V call is TRBV7-3, the J call TRBJ2-1, with TRBD1 matching over 9 bases. This CDR3 is built from 15 residues. Germline V gene lookup returns CDR1 SGHTA and CDR2 FQGTGA. V lost 4 bases and J lost 6; bases outside the gene matches: 7. The full variable domain, its missing parts supplied by reference TRBV7-3 and TRBJ2-1, is GAGVSQTPSNKVTEKGKYVELRCDPISGHTALYWYRQSLGQGPEFLIYFQGTGAADDSGLPNDRFFAVRPEGSVSTLKIQRTERGDSAVYLCASSSAPGQGNEQFFGPGTRLTVL.